Here is one TCR beta chain with its context. This clone's antigen is unknown. No per-base quality is available; no much larger clone lies one base away. CD8 naive samples were CD45RO-negative cells positively selected for CCR7, giving a CD45RA+CCR7+ population that excluded TemRA cells. Healthy HIV-negative adults with no recently reported acute infections or vaccinations were included as donors. Every donor was a Caucasian adult living in Nashville, Tennessee, USA. Blood was collected by leukapheresis, and PBMCs were isolated by Ficoll-Histopaque density gradient centrifugation and then cryopreserved in liquid nitrogen vapor phase. Analytical flow cytometry was used to check the purity and quantity of each magnetically sorted T cell population. From each sorted fraction, genomic DNA was isolated and quantified by UV absorbance on a Nanodrop 2000c. Using the deep immunoSEQ assay, TCR CDR3 regions were amplified from genomic DNA by multiplex PCR. Genomic DNA extracted from each cell subset was distributed evenly over all wells of several immunoSEQ 96-well plates, and each plate served as one replicate. For sorted subsets, each replicate PCR was loaded with around 220 ng genomic DNA, equivalent to approximately 27,000 T cell genomes. Purified libraries were quantified with a Qubit 3.0 fluorometer, sized on a Bioanalyzer 2100, and re-quantified with the KAPA Library Quantification kit. Every immunoSEQ 96-well plate was sequenced on a separate single-read 150-cycle Illumina NextSeq 550 flow cell. Turning to the authors' computational methods: Because the immunoSEQ output held only junctional sequences and lacked quality scores, the filtering could not match the filtering applied to full-length reads. Sequences were annotated with PyIR, a Python wrapper for IgBLAST v1.9, and V/J genes and CDR3 were assigned using IMGT germline references. Reads were removed for weak V/J assignments (E-value above 1e-6), missing CDR3, stop codons, out-of-frame junctions, or ambiguous translated residues. V3J clonotypes were defined by identical inferred V gene, J gene, and CDR3 amino acid sequence. To compute the percentage overlap between repertoires, the number of shared unique clonotypes was divided by the size of the smaller repertoire. Richness of each repertoire was evaluated using RTK rarefaction, the Chao1 estimator, and Recon v2.1 estimates of unobserved clonotypes. OLGA was used to compute generation probabilities for all TCRbeta clonotypes that the gDNA method yielded from a few donors. TCRdb holds this immuneACCESS table with in-frame rearrangements only. Some clones are missing; in checked studies, unresolved V genes explain under half, and the rest has no known cause. The D gene and trimming were derived from the DNA, and the V and J assignments and clone size from that table. The sample table lists approximately 2,200,000 clones, about 93% of them with a count of one. The ten largest clones take up under 2% of the sample.

This specimen belongs to a study of shared clonotypes between healthy human individuals (dated by TCRdb to 2018 to 2020). For the study in its entirety: A couple of women and a few men aged 18 to 49 years were included in the cohort. For each donor, CD4 naive and CD4 memory were each run on three plates, CD8 naive on two plates, and CD8 memory on one plate. Blood TCR repertoires of several healthy adults were deeply sequenced to estimate repertoire size and the extent of clonotype sharing between individuals. To increase sequencing depth and limit assay-specific biases, different laboratories used diverse techniques to prepare libraries and sequence TCR repertoires. Per donor, leukapheresis produced somewhere between about 0.9 and 9.5 billion PBMCs. Here is what the overall study found, with its caveats: Estimated clonotype richness was generally larger for naive than for memory subsets. The genetic and exposure-history diversity represented was limited by the small number of donors. Pairwise subsampling indicated that sequencing depth was expected to affect the degree of clonotype sharing among donors. Incomplete sequencing was indicated by rarefaction of sorted-subset datasets, despite the large sequencing depth. Across a few donors, about 5% of naive CD4, more than 3% of naive CD8, about 2.3% of memory CD4, and around 0.4% of memory CD8 clonotypes were shared. Sampling was limited to blood, and TCR repertoires in tissue likely differ from TCR repertoires in blood. Higher generation probabilities were observed for clonotypes shared by all four sorted-subset donors than for non-shared clonotypes.

V was cut back by 5 bases and J by 9 bases, leaving a gap of 17 bases between them. CDR1 and CDR2 are read off the germline V gene (reference sequence) as MNHEY and SMNVEV. The CDR3 has 14 amino acids, counting the end cysteine and phenylalanine. CDR3 DNA only is kept here, 42 bases in frame from base 1. The V and J segments used are TRBV27 and TRBJ2-1; a weak D assignment points to TRBD1 (6 bases agree). Material for sequencing was naive CD8+ T cells from PBMCs. This specimen's cell subset or site label, interpreted: CD45RA+CCR7+. The origin of this receptor is a man younger than 35 in good health. Some clones in this sample may be carry-over from other donors' samples. The CDR3 region: CASSIVQGFVEQFF. The DNA sequence is given as TGTGCCAGCAGTATCGTACAGGGTTTCGTTGAGCAGTTCTTC.